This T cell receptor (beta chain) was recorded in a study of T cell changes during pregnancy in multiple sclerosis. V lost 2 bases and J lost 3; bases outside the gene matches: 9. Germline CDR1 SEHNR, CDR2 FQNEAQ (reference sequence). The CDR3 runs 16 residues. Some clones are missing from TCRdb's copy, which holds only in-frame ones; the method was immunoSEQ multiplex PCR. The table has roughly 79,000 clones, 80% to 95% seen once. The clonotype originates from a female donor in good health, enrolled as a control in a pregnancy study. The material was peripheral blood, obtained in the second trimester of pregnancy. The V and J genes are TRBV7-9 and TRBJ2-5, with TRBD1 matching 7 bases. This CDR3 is CASSLLIRDRKETQYF. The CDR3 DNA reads TGTGCCAGCAGCTTACTTATCCGGGACAGAAAAGAGACCCAGTACTTC.